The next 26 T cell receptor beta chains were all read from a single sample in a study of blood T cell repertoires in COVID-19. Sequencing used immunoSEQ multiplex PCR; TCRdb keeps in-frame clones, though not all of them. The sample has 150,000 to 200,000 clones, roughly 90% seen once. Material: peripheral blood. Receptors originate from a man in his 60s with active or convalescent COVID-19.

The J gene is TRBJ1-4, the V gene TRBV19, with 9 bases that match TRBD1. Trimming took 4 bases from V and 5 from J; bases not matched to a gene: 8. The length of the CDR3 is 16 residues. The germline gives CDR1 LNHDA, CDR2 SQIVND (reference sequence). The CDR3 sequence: CASSTFTGQGNEKLFF. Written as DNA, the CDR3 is TGTGCCAGTAGTACGTTTACGGGACAGGGAAATGAAAAACTGTTTTTT.

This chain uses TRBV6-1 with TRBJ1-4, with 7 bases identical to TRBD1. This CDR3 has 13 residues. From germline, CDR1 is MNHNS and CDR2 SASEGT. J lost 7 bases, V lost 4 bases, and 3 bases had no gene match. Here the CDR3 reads CASSVGGIEKLFF. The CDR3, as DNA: TGTGCCAGCAGTGTAGGGGGCATTGAAAAACTGTTTTTT.

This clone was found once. The CDR3 bases are TGTGCCAGCAGCCGGGGACAGAATGGCTATGGCTACACCTTC. Residues: CASSRGQNGYGYTF. The chain joins TRBV7-9 to TRBJ1-2; 7 bases line up with TRBD1. The CDR3 covers 14 residues. V trimming: 5 bases; J trimming: 4 bases; junction bases outside the gene matches: 7. Germline lookup yields CDR1 SEHNR and CDR2 FQNEAQ (reference sequence).

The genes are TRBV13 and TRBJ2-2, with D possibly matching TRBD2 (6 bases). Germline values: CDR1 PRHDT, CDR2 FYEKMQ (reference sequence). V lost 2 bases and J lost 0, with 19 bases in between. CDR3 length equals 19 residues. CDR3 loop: CASSLRRGRSEANTGELFF. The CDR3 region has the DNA TGTGCCAGCAGCTTACGGAGGGGCAGGTCGGAAGCGAACACCGGGGAGCTGTTTTTT.

The CDR3 DNA sequence: TGTGCCAGCTCACGAGACAGCCATCTAGCCAAAAACATTCAGTACTTC. This encodes CASSRDSHLAKNIQYF. V and J are TRBV18 and TRBJ2-4; D may be TRBD1 (5 bases). With 4 bases removed from V and 0 bases from J, the gap between germline ends came to 13 bases. The CDR3 sequence is 16 residues long. CDR1 and CDR2 from the germline V gene are KGHSH and LQKENI.

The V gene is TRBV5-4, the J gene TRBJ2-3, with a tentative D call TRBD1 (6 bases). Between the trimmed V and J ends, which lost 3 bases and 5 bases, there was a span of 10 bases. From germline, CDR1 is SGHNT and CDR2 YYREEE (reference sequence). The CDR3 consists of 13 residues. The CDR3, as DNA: TGTGCCAGCAGCTATATGACAGGAGATACGCAGTATTTT. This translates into CASSYMTGDTQYF.

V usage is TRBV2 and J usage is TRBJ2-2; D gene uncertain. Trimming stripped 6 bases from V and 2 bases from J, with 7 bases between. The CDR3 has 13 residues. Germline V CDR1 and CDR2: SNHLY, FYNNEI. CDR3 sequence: CASRSQNTGELFF. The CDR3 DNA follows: TGTGCCAGCAGGAGCCAAAACACCGGGGAGCTGTTTTTT.

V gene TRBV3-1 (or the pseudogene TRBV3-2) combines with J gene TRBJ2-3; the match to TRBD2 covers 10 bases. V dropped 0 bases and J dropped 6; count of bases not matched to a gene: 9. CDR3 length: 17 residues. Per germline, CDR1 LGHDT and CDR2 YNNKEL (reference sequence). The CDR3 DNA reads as TGTGCCAGCAGCCAAGATAAGCGGGGGGGGCTCAGCGATACGCAGTATTTT. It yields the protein CASSQDKRGGLSDTQYF.

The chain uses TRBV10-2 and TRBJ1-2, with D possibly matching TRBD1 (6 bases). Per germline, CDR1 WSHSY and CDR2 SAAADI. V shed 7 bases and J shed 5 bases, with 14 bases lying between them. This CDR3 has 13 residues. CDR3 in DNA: TGCGCCAGCAAACAGGGTACGGAGTATGGCTACACCTTC. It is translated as CASKQGTEYGYTF.

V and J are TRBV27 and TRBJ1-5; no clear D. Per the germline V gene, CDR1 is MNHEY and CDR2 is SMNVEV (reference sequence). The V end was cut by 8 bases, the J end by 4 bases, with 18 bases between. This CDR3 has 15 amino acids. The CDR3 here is CASSREGLANQPQHF. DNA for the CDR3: TGTGCCAGCTCAAGGGAGGGTCTAGCAAATCAGCCCCAGCATTTT.

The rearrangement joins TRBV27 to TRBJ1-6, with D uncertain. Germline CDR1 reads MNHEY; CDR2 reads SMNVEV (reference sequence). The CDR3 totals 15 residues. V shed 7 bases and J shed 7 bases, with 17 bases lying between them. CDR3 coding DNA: TGTGCCAGCACCCACCGGCAGCCAGGAAATTCACCCCTCCACTTT. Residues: CASTHRQPGNSPLHF.

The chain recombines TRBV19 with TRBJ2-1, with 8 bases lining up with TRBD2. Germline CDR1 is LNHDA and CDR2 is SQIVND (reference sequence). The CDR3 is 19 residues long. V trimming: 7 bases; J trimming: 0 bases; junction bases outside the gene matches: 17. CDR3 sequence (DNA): TGTGCCAGTAAAAGGGCCTGGGGTAGCGGGACGAGCTCCTACAATGAGCAGTTCTTC. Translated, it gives CASKRAWGSGTSSYNEQFF.

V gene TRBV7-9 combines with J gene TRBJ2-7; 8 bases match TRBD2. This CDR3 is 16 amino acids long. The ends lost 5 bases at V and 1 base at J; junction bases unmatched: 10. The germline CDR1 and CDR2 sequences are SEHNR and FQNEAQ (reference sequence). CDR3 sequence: CASSPPRGGRSYEQYF. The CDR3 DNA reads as TGTGCCAGCAGCCCACCACGCGGGGGGCGATCCTACGAGCAGTACTTC.

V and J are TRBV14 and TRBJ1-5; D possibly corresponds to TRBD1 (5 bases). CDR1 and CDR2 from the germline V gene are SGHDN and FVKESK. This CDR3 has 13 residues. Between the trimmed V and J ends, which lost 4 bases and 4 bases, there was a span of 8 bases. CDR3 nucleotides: TGTGCCAGCAGCCCGGACATAAATCAGCCCCAGCATTTT. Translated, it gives CASSPDINQPQHF.

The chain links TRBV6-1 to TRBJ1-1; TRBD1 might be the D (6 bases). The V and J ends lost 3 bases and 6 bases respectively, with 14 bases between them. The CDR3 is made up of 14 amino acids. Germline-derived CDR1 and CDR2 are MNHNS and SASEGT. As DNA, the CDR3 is TGTGCCAGCAGTGATCAGGGGCTTAGCGCTGAAGCTTTCTTT. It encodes CASSDQGLSAEAFF.

The CDR3 bases are TGTGCCAGCAGTTTAAGACAGGGGAATCAGCCCCAGCATTTT. Its protein product is CASSLRQGNQPQHF. The chain couples TRBV27 to TRBJ1-5, with 8 bases aligning to TRBD1. The CDR3 covers 14 residues. Germline trimming cut 2 bases from V and 4 bases from J; bases unmatched to any gene: 1. The germline V gene encodes CDR1 MNHEY and CDR2 SMNVEV (reference sequence).

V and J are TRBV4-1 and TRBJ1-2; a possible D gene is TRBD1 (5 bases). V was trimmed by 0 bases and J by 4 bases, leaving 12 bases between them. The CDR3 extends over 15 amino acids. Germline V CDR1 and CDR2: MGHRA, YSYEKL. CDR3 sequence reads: CASSQDQGWFYGYTF. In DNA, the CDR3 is TGCGCCAGCAGCCAAGATCAGGGTTGGTTCTATGGCTACACCTTC.

CDR3 in amino acids: CASSPRGGLFNYGYTF. The DNA for the CDR3 is TGTGCCAGCAGCCCCCGCGGGGGCCTATTCAACTATGGCTACACCTTC. The rearrangement joins TRBV7-2 to TRBJ1-2; TRBD1 is a possible D gene (6 bases). V lost 5 bases and J 2 bases, leaving 18 bases between the germline ends. Germline V gene data show CDR1 as SGHTA and CDR2 as FQGNSA. CDR3 length equals 16 residues.

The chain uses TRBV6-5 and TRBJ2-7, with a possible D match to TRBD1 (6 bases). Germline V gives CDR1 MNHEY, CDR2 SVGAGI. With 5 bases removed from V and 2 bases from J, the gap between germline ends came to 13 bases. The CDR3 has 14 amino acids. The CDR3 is CASSTGTRTYEQYF. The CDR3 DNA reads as TGTGCCAGCAGTACCGGGACACGGACCTACGAGCAGTACTTC.

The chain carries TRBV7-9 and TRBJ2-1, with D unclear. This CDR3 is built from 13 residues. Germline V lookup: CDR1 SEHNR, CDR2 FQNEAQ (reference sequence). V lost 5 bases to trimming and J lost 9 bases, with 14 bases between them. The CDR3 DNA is TGTGCCAGCAGCCGGTATATAGCCGGTGAGCAGTTCTTC. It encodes CASSRYIAGEQFF.

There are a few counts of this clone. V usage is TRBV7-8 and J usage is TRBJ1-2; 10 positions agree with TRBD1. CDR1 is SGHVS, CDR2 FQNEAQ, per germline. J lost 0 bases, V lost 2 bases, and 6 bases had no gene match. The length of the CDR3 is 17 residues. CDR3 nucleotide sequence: TGTGCCAGCAGCTTAAGGGACAGGGGCCTTTCTAACTATGGCTACACCTTC. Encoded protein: CASSLRDRGLSNYGYTF.

The CDR3 spells CASRRDRVAEAFF. Written as DNA, the CDR3 is TGTGCCAGCAGAAGAGACAGGGTCGCCGAAGCTTTCTTT. The chain is built from TRBV12-3 or TRBV12-4 and TRBJ1-1; 7 nucleotides align to TRBD1. V was clipped by 6 bases and J by 8 bases; unmatched bases: 9. The CDR3 covers 13 residues.

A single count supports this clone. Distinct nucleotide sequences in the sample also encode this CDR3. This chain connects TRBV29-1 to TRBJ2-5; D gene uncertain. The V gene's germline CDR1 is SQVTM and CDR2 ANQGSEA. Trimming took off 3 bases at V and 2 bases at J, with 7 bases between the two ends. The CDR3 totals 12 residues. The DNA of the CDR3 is TGCAGCGTTGACGGCAGGCAAGAGACCCAGTACTTC. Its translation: CSVDGRQETQYF.

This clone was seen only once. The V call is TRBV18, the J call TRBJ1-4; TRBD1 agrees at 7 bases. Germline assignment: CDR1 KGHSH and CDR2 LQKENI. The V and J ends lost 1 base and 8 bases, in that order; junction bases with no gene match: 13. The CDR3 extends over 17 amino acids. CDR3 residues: CASSPLRPDRVGEKLFF. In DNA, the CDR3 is TGTGCCAGCTCACCACTCCGGCCAGACAGGGTAGGCGAAAAACTGTTTTTT.

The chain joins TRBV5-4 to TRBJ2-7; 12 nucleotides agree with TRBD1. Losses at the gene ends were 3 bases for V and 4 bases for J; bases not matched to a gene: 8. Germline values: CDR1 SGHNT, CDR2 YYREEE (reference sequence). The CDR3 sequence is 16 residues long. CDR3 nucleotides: TGTGCCAGCAGCTACGGGACAGGGGGCATGGGGTACGAGCAGTACTTC. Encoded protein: CASSYGTGGMGYEQYF. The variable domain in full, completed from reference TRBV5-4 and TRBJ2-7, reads ETGVTQSPTHLIKTRGQQVTLRCSSQSGHNTVSWYQQALGQGPQFIFQYYREEENGRGNFPPRFSGLQFPNYSSELNVNALELDDSALYLCASSYGTGGMGYEQYFGPGTRLTVT.

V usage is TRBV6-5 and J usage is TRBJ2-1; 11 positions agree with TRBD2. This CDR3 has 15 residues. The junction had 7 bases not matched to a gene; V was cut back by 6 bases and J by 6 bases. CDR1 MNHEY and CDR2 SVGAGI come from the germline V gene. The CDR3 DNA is TGTGCCAGCAGAACCGGGACTAGCGGACCCAATGAGCAGTTCTTC. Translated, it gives CASRTGTSGPNEQFF.